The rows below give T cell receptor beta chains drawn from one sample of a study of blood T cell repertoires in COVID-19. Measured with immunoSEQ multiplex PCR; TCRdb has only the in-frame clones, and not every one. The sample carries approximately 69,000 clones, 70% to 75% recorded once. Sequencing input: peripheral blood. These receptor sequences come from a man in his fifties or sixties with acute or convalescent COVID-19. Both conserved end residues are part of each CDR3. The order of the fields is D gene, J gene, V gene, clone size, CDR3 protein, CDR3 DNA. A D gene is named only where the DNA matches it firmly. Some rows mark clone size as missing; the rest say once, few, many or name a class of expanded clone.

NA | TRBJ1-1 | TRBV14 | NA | CASSQWLQKNTEAFF | TGTGCCAGCAGCCAGTGGTTGCAGAAGAACACTGAAGCTTTCTTT
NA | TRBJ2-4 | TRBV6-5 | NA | CASRTQEGNIQYF | TGTGCCAGCAGGACCCAGGAGGGAAACATTCAGTACTTC
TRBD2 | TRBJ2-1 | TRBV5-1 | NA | CASSPVAGSSYNEQFF | TGCGCCAGCAGCCCTGTAGCGGGGAGCTCCTACAATGAGCAGTTCTTC
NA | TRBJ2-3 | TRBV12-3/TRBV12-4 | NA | CASSVGSTDTQYF | TGTGCCAGCAGCGTCGGTAGCACAGATACGCAGTATTTT
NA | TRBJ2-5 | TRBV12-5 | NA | CASGLVLMSSRETQYF | TGTGCTAGTGGTTTGGTACTAATGTCCTCTCGAGAGACCCAGTACTTC
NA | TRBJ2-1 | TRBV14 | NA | CASSRDSNNEQFF | TGTGCCAGCAGTCGGGACTCCAACAATGAGCAGTTCTTC
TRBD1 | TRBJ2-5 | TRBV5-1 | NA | CASSVDRDQETQYF | TGCGCCAGCAGCGTAGACAGGGACCAAGAGACCCAGTACTTC
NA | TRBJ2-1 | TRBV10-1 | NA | CASSEPNNEQFF | TGCGCCAGCAGTGAGCCTAACAATGAGCAGTTCTTC
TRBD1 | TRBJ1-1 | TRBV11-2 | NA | CASSRQGNTEAFF | TGTGCCAGCAGCAGACAGGGGAACACTGAAGCTTTCTTT
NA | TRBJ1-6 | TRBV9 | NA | CASSFSGGQDSPLHF | TGTGCCAGCAGCTTCTCGGGGGGGCAGGATTCACCCCTCCACTTT
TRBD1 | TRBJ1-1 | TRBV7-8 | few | CAVENPRDRENTEAFF | TGTGCCGTAGAAAACCCCCGGGACAGGGAGAACACTGAAGCTTTCTTT
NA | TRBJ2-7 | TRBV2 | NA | CASRVEARGGGQYF | TGTGCCAGCAGGGTGGAGGCTCGCGGGGGCGGGCAGTACTTC
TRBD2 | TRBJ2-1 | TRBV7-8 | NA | CASSLGLAGYNEQFF | TGTGCCAGCAGCTTAGGTCTAGCGGGTTACAATGAGCAGTTCTTC
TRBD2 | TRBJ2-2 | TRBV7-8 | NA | CASSLGSSGNTGELFF | TGTGCCAGCAGCTTAGGATCTAGCGGGAACACCGGGGAGCTGTTTTTT
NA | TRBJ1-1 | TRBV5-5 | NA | CASSFRAGTEAFF | TGTGCCAGCAGCTTCAGGGCGGGGACTGAAGCTTTCTTT